This TCR beta chain derives from a study of identifying expanded T cells in peripheral blood. Clones were sequenced by immunoSEQ multiplex PCR, and TCRdb holds only the in-frame ones, with some missing. The sample lists around 95,000 clones; approximately 88% were seen once. The CDR3 length is 13 residues. Looked up from germline, CDR1 is SGHRS and CDR2 is YFSETQ. V lost 4 bases and J 4 bases, leaving 11 bases between the germline ends. No infections or other immune events were documented during collection. The source material was blood. V usage is TRBV5-1 and J usage is TRBJ1-2, with D possibly being TRBD1 (6 bases). The TCR sequence derives from a person aged 18 to 75 in good health. The CDR3: CASSPRTAYGYTF. The CDR3 DNA reads TGCGCCAGCAGCCCACGGACAGCCTATGGCTACACCTTC.